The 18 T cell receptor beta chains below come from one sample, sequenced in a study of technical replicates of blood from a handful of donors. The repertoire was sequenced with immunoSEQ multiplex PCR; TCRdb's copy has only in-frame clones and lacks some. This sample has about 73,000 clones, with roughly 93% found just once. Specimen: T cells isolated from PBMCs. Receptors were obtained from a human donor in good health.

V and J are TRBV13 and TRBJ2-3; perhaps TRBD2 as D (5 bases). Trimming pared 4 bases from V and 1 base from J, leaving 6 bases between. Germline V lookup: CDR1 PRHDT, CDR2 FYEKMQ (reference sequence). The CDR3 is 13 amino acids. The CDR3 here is CASSWTGTDTQYF. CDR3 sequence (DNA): TGTGCCAGCAGCTGGACTGGCACAGATACGCAGTATTTT.

The CDR3 bases are TGTGCCTGGAGTGGGGGCGCGGAGACCCAGTACTTC. Translating gives CAWSGGAETQYF. The rearrangement joins TRBV30 to TRBJ2-5, with D possibly matching TRBD1 (5 bases). This CDR3 contains 12 residues. V was clipped by 1 base and J by 5 bases, with 8 bases between them. Germline values: CDR1 GTSNPN, CDR2 SVGIG (reference sequence).

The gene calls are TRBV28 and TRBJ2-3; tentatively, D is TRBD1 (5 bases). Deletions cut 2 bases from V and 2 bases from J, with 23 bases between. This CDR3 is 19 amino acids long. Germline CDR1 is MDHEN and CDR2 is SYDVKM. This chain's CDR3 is CASSLRPFAREGDTDTQYF. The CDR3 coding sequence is TGTGCCAGCAGTTTACGGCCCTTCGCCCGCGAAGGGGACACAGATACGCAGTATTTT.

The CDR3 region has the DNA TGTGCCAGCAGTTTCGGCAGCGGTGACGCTGAAGCTTTCTTT. This gives the protein CASSFGSGDAEAFF. The rearrangement joins TRBV6-5 to TRBJ1-1, with D unresolved. Trimming cost V 4 bases and J 6 bases, with 15 bases left between them. Looked up from germline, CDR1 is MNHEY and CDR2 is SVGAGI. The CDR3 covers 14 residues.

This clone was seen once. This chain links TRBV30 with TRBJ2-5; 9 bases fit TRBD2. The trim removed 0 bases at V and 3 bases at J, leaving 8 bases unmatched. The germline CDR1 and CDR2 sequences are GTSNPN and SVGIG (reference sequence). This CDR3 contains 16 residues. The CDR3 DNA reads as TGTGCCTGGAGTGTACATTTGGGCGGGGGGGAAGAGACCCAGTACTTC. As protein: CAWSVHLGGGEETQYF.

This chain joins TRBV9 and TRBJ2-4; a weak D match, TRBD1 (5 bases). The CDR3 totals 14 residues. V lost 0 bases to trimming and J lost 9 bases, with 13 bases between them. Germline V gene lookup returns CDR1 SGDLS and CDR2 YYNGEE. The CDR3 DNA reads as TGTGCCAGCAGCGTAGCTAGGGGCGCGGCCATTCAGTACTTC. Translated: CASSVARGAAIQYF.

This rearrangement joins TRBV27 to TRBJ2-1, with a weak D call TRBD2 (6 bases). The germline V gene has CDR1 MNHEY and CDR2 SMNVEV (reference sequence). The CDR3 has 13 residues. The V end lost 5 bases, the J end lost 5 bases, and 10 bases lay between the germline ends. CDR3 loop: CASSPDYHNEQFF. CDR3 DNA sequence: TGTGCCAGCAGTCCGGACTACCACAATGAGCAGTTCTTC.

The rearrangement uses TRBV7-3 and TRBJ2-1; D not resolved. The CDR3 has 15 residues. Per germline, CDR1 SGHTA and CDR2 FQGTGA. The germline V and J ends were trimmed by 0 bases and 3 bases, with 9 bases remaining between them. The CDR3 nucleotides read TGTGCCAGCAGCTTAACCGCACAGCTCTACAATGAGCAGTTCTTC. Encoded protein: CASSLTAQLYNEQFF.

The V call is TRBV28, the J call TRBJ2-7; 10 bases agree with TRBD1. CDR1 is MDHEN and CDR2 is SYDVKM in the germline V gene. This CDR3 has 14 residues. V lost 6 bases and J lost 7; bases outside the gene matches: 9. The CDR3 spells CASSSRQGAFEQYF. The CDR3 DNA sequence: TGTGCCAGCAGCAGCCGACAGGGGGCATTTGAGCAGTACTTC.

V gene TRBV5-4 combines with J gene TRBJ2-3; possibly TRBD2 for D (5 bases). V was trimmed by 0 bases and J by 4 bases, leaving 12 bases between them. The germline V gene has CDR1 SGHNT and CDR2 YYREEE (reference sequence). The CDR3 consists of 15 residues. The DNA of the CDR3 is TGTGCCAGCAGCTTGGCGGGGATCAGGTCAGATACGCAGTATTTT. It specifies CASSLAGIRSDTQYF.

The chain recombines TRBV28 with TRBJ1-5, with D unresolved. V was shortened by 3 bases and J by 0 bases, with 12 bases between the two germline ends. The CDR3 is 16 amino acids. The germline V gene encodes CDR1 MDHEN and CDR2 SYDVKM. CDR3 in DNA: TGTGCCAGCAGTTTTATGGGTACAGTTAGCAATCAGCCCCAGCATTTT. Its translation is CASSFMGTVSNQPQHF.

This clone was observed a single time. This chain's CDR3 is CASGDYGQTAFF. The CDR3 DNA is TGTGCCAGTGGGGATTATGGACAGACGGCTTTCTTT. The gene calls are TRBV19 and TRBJ1-1, with D maybe TRBD1 (6 bases). CDR3 length: 12 residues. V was pared by 8 bases and J by 11 bases, with 18 bases between. CDR1 is LNHDA, CDR2 SQIVND, per germline (reference sequence).

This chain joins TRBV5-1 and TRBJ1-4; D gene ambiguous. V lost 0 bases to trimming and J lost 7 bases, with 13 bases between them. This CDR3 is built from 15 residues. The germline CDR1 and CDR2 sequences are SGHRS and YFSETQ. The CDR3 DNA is TGCGCCAGCAGCTTGGGCCCCGGCGGAGGTGAAAAACTGTTTTTT. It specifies CASSLGPGGGEKLFF.

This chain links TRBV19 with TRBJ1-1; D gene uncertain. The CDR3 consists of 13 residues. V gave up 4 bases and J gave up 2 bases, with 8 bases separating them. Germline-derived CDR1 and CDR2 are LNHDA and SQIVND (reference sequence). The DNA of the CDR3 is TGTGCCAGTAGTACAGACATTAACACTGAAGCTTTCTTT. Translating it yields CASSTDINTEAFF.

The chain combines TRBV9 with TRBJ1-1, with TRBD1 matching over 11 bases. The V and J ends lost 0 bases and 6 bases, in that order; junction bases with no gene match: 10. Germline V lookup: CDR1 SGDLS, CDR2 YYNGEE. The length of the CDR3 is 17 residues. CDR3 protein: CASSVDRDRGLVAEAFF. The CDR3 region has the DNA TGTGCCAGCAGCGTAGACCGGGACAGGGGGTTGGTCGCTGAAGCTTTCTTT.

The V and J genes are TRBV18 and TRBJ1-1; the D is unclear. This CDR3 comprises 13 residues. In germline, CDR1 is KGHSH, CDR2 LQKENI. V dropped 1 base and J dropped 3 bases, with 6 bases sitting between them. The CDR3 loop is CASSPRGDTEAFF. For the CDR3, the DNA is TGTGCCAGCTCACCACGGGGAGACACTGAAGCTTTCTTT.

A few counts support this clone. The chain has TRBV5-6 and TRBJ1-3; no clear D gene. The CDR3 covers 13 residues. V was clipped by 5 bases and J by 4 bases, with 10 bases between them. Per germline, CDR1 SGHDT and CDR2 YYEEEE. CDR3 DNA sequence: TGTGCCAGCAGTGCGCGGGGAGGAAACACCATATATTTT. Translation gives CASSARGGNTIYF.

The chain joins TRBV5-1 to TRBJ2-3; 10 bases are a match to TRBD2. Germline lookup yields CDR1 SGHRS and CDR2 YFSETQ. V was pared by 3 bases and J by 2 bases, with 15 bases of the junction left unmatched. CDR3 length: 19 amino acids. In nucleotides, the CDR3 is TGCGCCAGCAGCTCTGTTCTAGCGGGAGTACAAAACCCCACAGATACGCAGTATTTT. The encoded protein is CASSSVLAGVQNPTDTQYF.